These 27 T cell receptor beta chains were all obtained from the same sample, sequenced in a study of shared clonotypes between healthy human individuals. TCRdb's table, derived via immunoSEQ multiplex PCR, lists solely in-frame clones and lacks some. The repertoire holds about 1.5 million clones, with 95% to 99% as singletons. Sequenced: naive CD4+ T cells sorted from blood. Subset denoted: CD45RA+ positively selected. These receptors all stem from a young man in good health.

The V and J genes are TRBV29-1 and TRBJ2-7; no clear D. The CDR3 extends over 12 amino acids. Trimming pared 8 bases from V and 2 bases from J, leaving 13 bases between. Germline CDR1 and CDR2: SQVTM and ANQGSEA. The CDR3 region is CSTRASPYEQYF. CDR3 in DNA: TGCAGCACAAGGGCCAGCCCCTACGAGCAGTACTTC.

This CDR3 is CATRGTLSLYQETQYF. The CDR3 coding sequence is TGTGCCACTAGGGGCACGCTCAGTCTGTACCAAGAGACCCAGTACTTC. The genes are TRBV2 and TRBJ2-5; TRBD1 is a possible D gene (5 bases). Trimming shortened V by 10 bases and J by 0 bases, and 21 bases separated the two germline ends. This CDR3 has 16 amino acids. Germline V CDR1 and CDR2: SNHLY, FYNNEI.

This chain connects TRBV2 to TRBJ1-2, with unresolved D. The CDR3 has 13 residues. Looked up from germline, CDR1 is SNHLY and CDR2 is FYNNEI. Between the trimmed V and J ends, which lost 3 bases and 1 base, there was a span of 6 bases. CDR3 region: CASSEEGNYGYTF. The CDR3 DNA follows: TGTGCCAGCAGTGAGGAGGGTAACTATGGCTACACCTTC.

V is TRBV19 and J is TRBJ2-7; D is uncertain. Germline CDR1 is LNHDA and CDR2 is SQIVND (reference sequence). The CDR3 runs 12 residues. Trimming cost V 4 bases and J 7 bases, with 11 bases left between them. Here the CDR3 DNA reads TGTGCCAGTAGTAGGTCCCGTGATGAGCAGTACTTC. Translated, it gives CASSRSRDEQYF.

V is TRBV7-8 and J is TRBJ2-2, with TRBD2 as a possible D gene (5 bases). Trimming removed 5 bases at V and 0 bases at J, with 19 bases between. Germline V gives CDR1 SGHVS, CDR2 FQNEAQ. There are 18 residues in the CDR3. CDR3: CASSIRTPLGANTGELFF. The CDR3 DNA follows: TGTGCCAGCAGCATCAGGACGCCGCTGGGAGCGAACACCGGGGAGCTGTTTTTT. Variable domain in full (rest from reference TRBV7-8 and TRBJ2-2): GAGVSQSPRYKVAKRGQDVALRCDPISGHVSLFWYQQALGQGPEFLTYFQNEAQLDKSGLPSDRFFAERPEGSVSTLKIQRTQQEDSAVYLCASSIRTPLGANTGELFFGEGSRLTVL.

Remarks on this clone: The same CDR3 is also encoded by other DNA sequences in this sample. CDR3 DNA: TGCGCCAGCAGCTTGGGCAGCACCTACGAGCAGTACTTC. Encoded protein: CASSLGSTYEQYF. V is TRBV5-1 and J is TRBJ2-7, with D uncertain. This CDR3 has 13 residues. V lost 0 bases and J 2 bases, leaving 6 bases between the germline ends. Germline V gene sequence: CDR1 SGHRS, CDR2 YFSETQ.

The chain carries TRBV5-1 and TRBJ1-2, with D perhaps matching TRBD1 (5 bases). Trimming shortened V by 4 bases and J by 5 bases, and 9 bases separated the two germline ends. The CDR3 contains 12 residues. Germline lookup yields CDR1 SGHRS and CDR2 YFSETQ. CDR3 in amino acids: CASSGTEYGYTF. In DNA form, the CDR3 reads TGCGCCAGCAGCGGGACGGAGTATGGCTACACCTTC. The whole variable domain, remainder taken from reference TRBV5-1 and TRBJ1-2, is KAGVTQTPRYLIKTRGQQVTLSCSPISGHRSVSWYQQTPGQGLQFLFEYFSETQRNKGNFPGRFSGRQFSNSRSEMNVSTLELGDSALYLCASSGTEYGYTFGSGTRLTVV.

The V call is TRBV27, the J call TRBJ2-3, with D hard to call. The CDR3 extends over 12 amino acids. The V and J ends lost 3 bases and 6 bases respectively, with 7 bases between them. Germline assignment: CDR1 MNHEY and CDR2 SMNVEV (reference sequence). The CDR3: CASSFLGDTQYF. The DNA for the CDR3 is TGTGCCAGCAGTTTTCTGGGGGATACGCAGTATTTT.

This chain joins TRBV6-5 and TRBJ2-5, with TRBD2 identical over 8 bases. The junction had 6 bases not matched to a gene; V was cut back by 2 bases and J by 4 bases. Germline CDR1 is MNHEY and CDR2 is SVGAGI. This CDR3 region has 15 residues. The CDR3 DNA is TGTGCCAGCAGTTACCACGTAGCGGGACGAGAGACCCAGTACTTC. Translated, it gives CASSYHVAGRETQYF.

Turning to this clone: The sample contains more than one DNA sequence encoding this CDR3. CDR3 in amino acids: CASSVGVDQPQHF. Written as DNA, the CDR3 is TGTGCCAGCAGCGTAGGTGTGGATCAGCCCCAGCATTTT. V usage is TRBV9 and J usage is TRBJ1-5; D uncertain. Deletions cut 0 bases from V and 5 bases from J, with 6 bases between. The CDR3 covers 13 residues. Germline CDR1 and CDR2: SGDLS and YYNGEE. Based on the CDR3 plus reference TRBV9 and TRBJ1-5, the full variable domain is DSGVTQTPKHLITATGQRVTLRCSPRSGDLSVYWYQQSLDQGLQFLIQYYNGEERAKGNILERFSAQQFPDLHSELNLSSLELGDSALYFCASSVGVDQPQHFGDGTRLSIL.

For the CDR3, the DNA is TGTGCCAGCAGTAGCCCTCGATACAATGAGCAGTTCTTC. Its translation: CASSSPRYNEQFF. V is TRBV6-5 and J is TRBJ2-1, with D hard to call. The V end was cut by 5 bases, the J end by 4 bases, with 9 bases between. This CDR3 comprises 13 residues. Germline V gene data show CDR1 as MNHEY and CDR2 as SVGAGI.

V and J are TRBV28 and TRBJ2-2, with D hard to call. Germline V gene sequence: CDR1 MDHEN, CDR2 SYDVKM. Trimming cost V 3 bases and J 5 bases, with 10 bases left between them. The CDR3 is made up of 14 amino acids. In nucleotides, the CDR3 is TGTGCCAGCAGTTTCAGTTGGCGGACCGGGGAGCTGTTTTTT. Its protein is CASSFSWRTGELFF. Supplemented by reference TRBV28 and TRBJ2-2, the full variable domain reads DVKVTQSSRYLVKRTGEKVFLECVQDMDHENMFWYRQDPGLGLRLIYFSYDVKMKEKGDIPEGYSVSREKKERFSLILESASTNQTSMYLCASSFSWRTGELFFGEGSRLTVL.

This chain links TRBV7-9 with TRBJ2-3, with D unresolved. From germline, CDR1 is SEHNR and CDR2 FQNEAQ (reference sequence). The CDR3 consists of 12 residues. Trimming pared 8 bases from V and 2 bases from J, leaving 8 bases between. The CDR3 region is CASDVDTDTQYF. Here the CDR3 DNA reads TGTGCCAGCGATGTGGACACAGATACGCAGTATTTT.

As to this clone: The sample contains more than one DNA sequence encoding this CDR3. The rearrangement uses TRBV15 and TRBJ2-7; D perhaps matches TRBD2 (6 bases). The germline V gene has CDR1 LNHNV and CDR2 YYDKDF (reference sequence). The CDR3 length is 15 residues. Between the trimmed V and J ends, which lost 0 bases and 0 bases, there was a span of 9 bases. CDR3: CATSRDRGSSYEQYF. The CDR3 DNA reads TGTGCCACCAGCAGAGATCGGGGGAGCTCCTACGAGCAGTACTTC.

The chain has TRBV10-3 and TRBJ2-3; the D gene is possibly TRBD1 (5 bases). The CDR3 covers 12 residues. Trimming left V 8 bases short and J 2 bases short, with 8 bases between. The germline V gene has CDR1 ENHRY and CDR2 SYGVKD. The CDR3 region is CAIQGDTDTQYF. For the CDR3, the DNA is TGTGCCATCCAAGGGGACACAGATACGCAGTATTTT.

This chain connects TRBV15 to TRBJ2-7, with 11 positions matching TRBD1. The V segment lost 2 bases and the J segment 9 bases; nucleotides outside the gene matches: 18. The CDR3 runs to 18 residues. Germline CDR1 and CDR2: LNHNV and YYDKDF (reference sequence). Written as DNA, the CDR3 is TGTGCCACCAGCAGACTTCCGACAAAAGGACAGGGGGCTTCCGGGCAGTACTTC. The encoded protein is CATSRLPTKGQGASGQYF.

The chain has TRBV5-1 and TRBJ2-5, with D uncertain. CDR1 is SGHRS, CDR2 YFSETQ, per germline. V was trimmed by 0 bases and J by 5 bases, leaving 8 bases between them. There are 13 residues in the CDR3. CDR3 amino acids: CASSLDRTETQYF. For the CDR3, the DNA is TGCGCCAGCAGCTTGGACCGGACGGAGACCCAGTACTTC. Variable domain in full (rest from reference TRBV5-1 and TRBJ2-5): KAGVTQTPRYLIKTRGQQVTLSCSPISGHRSVSWYQQTPGQGLQFLFEYFSETQRNKGNFPGRFSGRQFSNSRSEMNVSTLELGDSALYLCASSLDRTETQYFGPGTRLLVL.

The chain is built from TRBV28 and TRBJ2-3, with a possible D match to TRBD1 (6 bases). This CDR3 region has 11 residues. The germline gives CDR1 MDHEN, CDR2 SYDVKM. The V and J ends lost 8 bases and 6 bases respectively, with 9 bases between them. The DNA of the CDR3 is TGTGCCAGCGGGGGCATGGATACGCAGTATTTT. It encodes CASGGMDTQYF.

This chain uses TRBV19 with TRBJ2-3, with D possibly being TRBD1 (6 bases). The CDR3 has 15 amino acids. The V and J ends lost 3 bases and 6 bases respectively, with 16 bases between them. Germline CDR1 is LNHDA and CDR2 is SQIVND (reference sequence). The CDR3 region is CASSIRTLQGDTQYF. The CDR3 DNA sequence: TGTGCCAGTAGTATCAGGACTCTGCAGGGGGATACGCAGTATTTT.

The chain links TRBV5-1 to TRBJ1-2, with D possibly being TRBD1 (5 bases). The CDR3 extends over 15 amino acids. Per the germline V gene, CDR1 is SGHRS and CDR2 is YFSETQ. Trimming pared 3 bases from V and 4 bases from J, leaving 16 bases between. Here the CDR3 DNA reads TGCGCCAGCAGCTCGGGGACGACCGAGGGCTATGGCTACACCTTC. Amino acid sequence: CASSSGTTEGYGYTF. Complete variable domain (other parts from reference TRBV5-1 and TRBJ1-2): KAGVTQTPRYLIKTRGQQVTLSCSPISGHRSVSWYQQTPGQGLQFLFEYFSETQRNKGNFPGRFSGRQFSNSRSEMNVSTLELGDSALYLCASSSGTTEGYGYTFGSGTRLTVV.

To note about this clone: One end of the junction does not line up with germline, which may come from a read error. This chain connects TRBV7-8 to TRBJ1-1; possibly TRBD1 for D (5 bases). There are 13 residues in the CDR3. Germline V gives CDR1 SGHVS, CDR2 FQNEAQ. CDR3 amino acids: CASSLGPGGIVDF. The CDR3 DNA reads as TGTGCCAGCAGCTTAGGTCCCGGGGGGATTGTGGACTTT. Full variable domain (rest looked up from reference TRBV7-8 and TRBJ1-1): GAGVSQSPRYKVAKRGQDVALRCDPISGHVSLFWYQQALGQGPEFLTYFQNEAQLDKSGLPSDRFFAERPEGSVSTLKIQRTQQEDSAVYLCASSLGPGGIVDFGQGTRLTVV.

The chain has TRBV27 and TRBJ1-1; 7 nucleotides align to TRBD1. Germline V CDR1 and CDR2: MNHEY, SMNVEV (reference sequence). The junction had 6 bases not matched to a gene; V was cut back by 5 bases and J by 3 bases. This CDR3 has 14 residues. The CDR3 loop reads CASSADRDYTEAFF. In DNA, the CDR3 is TGTGCCAGCAGTGCCGACAGGGACTACACTGAAGCTTTCTTT.

V usage is TRBV10-1 and J usage is TRBJ1-1; tentatively, D is TRBD1 (6 bases). The CDR3 covers 14 residues. V lost 6 bases, J lost 2 bases, and 13 bases lay in between. In germline, CDR1 is WNHNN, CDR2 SYGVQD (reference sequence). The DNA of the CDR3 is TGCGCCAGCAGCAAAGGGGGGCCAAACACTGAAGCTTTCTTT. Translation: CASSKGGPNTEAFF.

V usage is TRBV6-4 and J usage is TRBJ2-4; TRBD1 matches at 9 bases. The length of the CDR3 is 15 residues. Germline trimming cut 5 bases from V and 6 bases from J; bases unmatched to any gene: 8. CDR1 MRHNA and CDR2 SNTAGT come from the germline V gene. The CDR3, as DNA: TGTGCCAGCAGTTTGGACAGGGGTGTTAGAAACATTCAGTACTTC. This encodes CASSLDRGVRNIQYF.

The chain combines TRBV6-5 with TRBJ1-2; D ambiguous. Germline V gives CDR1 MNHEY, CDR2 SVGAGI. Trimming cost V 3 bases and J 7 bases, with 18 bases left between them. This CDR3 has 15 amino acids. The CDR3 coding sequence is TGTGCCAGCAGTTATCTGTCAGCTAGTTTGGCTGGCTACACCTTC. It codes for CASSYLSASLAGYTF.

J is TRBJ2-1 and V is TRBV10-1; 7 nucleotides match TRBD1. With V trimmed by 6 bases and J by 8 bases, 7 bases remained unmatched. Germline V CDR1 and CDR2: WNHNN, SYGVQD (reference sequence). CDR3 length: 13 amino acids. The CDR3 is CASSPDRFDEQFF. DNA for the CDR3: TGCGCCAGCAGCCCGGACAGGTTCGATGAGCAGTTCTTC.

As for this clone: The same CDR3 arises from other DNA sequences in this sample as well. The DNA of the CDR3 is TGTGCCAGCAGTTCCGGGACGGATAACTATGGCTACACCTTC. Translating it yields CASSSGTDNYGYTF. The chain links TRBV28 to TRBJ1-2, with D maybe TRBD1 (5 bases). Trimming pared 4 bases from V and 1 base from J, leaving 10 bases between. Germline CDR1 and CDR2: MDHEN and SYDVKM. The CDR3 sequence is 14 residues long.